This passage covers 22 T cell receptor beta chains from one sample sequenced in a study of blood T cell repertoires in COVID-19. Data came from immunoSEQ multiplex PCR; TCRdb stores just in-frame clones and leaves some out. Here the sample spans 240,000 or so clones, about 80% being singletons. Material for sequencing was peripheral blood. The source of these receptors is a man between 25 and 39 years old who had recovered from COVID-19.

The rearrangement uses TRBV5-5 and TRBJ2-7; D is possibly TRBD1 (5 bases). This CDR3 region has 12 residues. Germline V gene lookup returns CDR1 SGHKS and CDR2 YYEKEE (reference sequence). V lost 2 bases and J lost 9, with 12 bases in between. CDR3 nucleotides: TGTGCCAGCAGCTTTGTATTAGGGGCGCAGTACTTC. Translation gives CASSFVLGAQYF. Looking up the rest from reference TRBV5-5 and TRBJ2-7 gives the full variable domain: DAGVTQSPTHLIKTRGQQVTLRCSPISGHKSVSWYQQVLGQGPQFIFQYYEKEERGRGNFPDRFSARQFPNYSSELNVNALLLGDSALYLCASSFVLGAQYFGPGTRLTVT.

J is TRBJ2-3 and V is TRBV27; D unresolved. Germline V gene sequence: CDR1 MNHEY, CDR2 SMNVEV (reference sequence). The ends were cut back, 1 base at V and 0 bases at J, with 11 bases in the middle. CDR3 length: 16 amino acids. CDR3 DNA: TGTGCCAGCAGTTTATTATCCCAGACTAGCACAGATACGCAGTATTTT. The encoded protein is CASSLLSQTSTDTQYF.

Only a few counts were recorded for this clone. CDR3 coding DNA: TGTGCCAGCAGTGAGGGGACAGGCGGTCATTCACCCCTCCACTTT. Amino acid sequence: CASSEGTGGHSPLHF. The gene calls are TRBV2 and TRBJ1-6, with TRBD1 matching over 8 bases. The CDR3 runs to 15 residues. Germline values: CDR1 SNHLY, CDR2 FYNNEI. V shed 3 bases and J 8 bases; nucleotides not matched to a gene: 6. Full variable domain (remainder filled in from reference TRBV2 and TRBJ1-6): EPEVTQTPSHQVTQMGQEVILRCVPISNHLYFYWYRQILGQKVEFLVSFYNNEISEKSEIFDDQFSVERPDGSNFTLKIRSTKLEDSAMYFCASSEGTGGHSPLHFGNGTRLTVT.

The chain carries TRBV4-1 and TRBJ2-3, with D tentatively TRBD2 (5 bases). The V and J ends lost 4 bases and 6 bases respectively, with 11 bases between them. In germline, CDR1 is MGHRA, CDR2 YSYEKL. The CDR3 runs 13 residues. The CDR3 coding sequence is TGCGCCAGCAGCCTCGAGAGGGTCGATACGCAGTATTTT. It yields the protein CASSLERVDTQYF.

V gene TRBV10-1 combines with J gene TRBJ2-2; D is uncertain. CDR3 size: 15 residues. The ends were cut back, 0 bases at V and 3 bases at J, with 8 bases in the middle. The germline V gene encodes CDR1 WNHNN and CDR2 SYGVQD (reference sequence). The CDR3 loop reads CASSESRSDTGELFF. CDR3 in DNA: TGCGCCAGCAGTGAGTCTAGGAGCGACACCGGGGAGCTGTTTTTT.

This chain connects TRBV3-1 (or the pseudogene TRBV3-2) to TRBJ1-3; D remains unclear. The CDR3 spans 18 residues. Trimming shortened V by 2 bases and J by 0 bases, and 17 bases separated the two germline ends. In germline, CDR1 is LGHDT, CDR2 YNNKEL (reference sequence). The DNA of the CDR3 is TGTGCCAGCAGCCAACGACAAGGTTTCACCTTCTCTGGAAACACCATATATTTT. This encodes CASSQRQGFTFSGNTIYF.

This chain connects TRBV28 to TRBJ2-5; 14 bases fit TRBD2. V lost 4 bases and J lost 4; bases outside the gene matches: 8. CDR1 MDHEN and CDR2 SYDVKM come from the germline V gene. The CDR3 is made up of 17 amino acids. CDR3 sequence reads: CASSSRRLAGGGETQYF. The CDR3 nucleotides are TGTGCCAGCAGTTCCCGCCGACTAGCGGGGGGGGGAGAGACCCAGTACTTC.

The V gene is TRBV5-4, the J gene TRBJ2-3; 10 nucleotides agree with TRBD2. The ends lost 0 bases at V and 8 bases at J; junction bases unmatched: 6. The germline gives CDR1 SGHNT, CDR2 YYREEE (reference sequence). The length of the CDR3 is 15 residues. The CDR3 nucleotides are TGTGCCAGCAGCTTGGTAGCGGGGGGACCCTCTACGCAGTATTTT. Translated: CASSLVAGGPSTQYF.

The chain uses TRBV11-2 and TRBJ2-7, with TRBD2 matching over 7 bases. CDR1 and CDR2 (germline): SGHAT, FQNNGV. Germline trimming cut 4 bases from V and 7 bases from J; bases unmatched to any gene: 10. The CDR3 has 14 amino acids. CDR3 DNA: TGTGCCAGCAGCTCGAGCGGGGCCCCCTTTGAGCAGTACTTC. Amino acid sequence: CASSSSGAPFEQYF.

This sequence joins TRBV9 and TRBJ2-5; D is perhaps TRBD2 (6 bases). Germline CDR1 is SGDLS and CDR2 is YYNGEE. With 7 bases removed from V and 5 bases from J, the gap between germline ends came to 12 bases. This CDR3 comprises 12 residues. The CDR3: CASGRGLETQYF. As DNA, the CDR3 is TGTGCCAGCGGACGGGGGTTGGAGACCCAGTACTTC.

A few counts support this clone. This sequence joins TRBV11-2 and TRBJ2-1; TRBD1 is a possible D gene (6 bases). V was shortened by 1 base and J by 1 base, with 8 bases between the two germline ends. Germline assignment: CDR1 SGHAT and CDR2 FQNNGV. This CDR3 spans 15 amino acids. CDR3 coding DNA: TGTGCCAGCAGCTTAGTGAGGGGGTCCTACAATGAGCAGTTCTTC. This codes for CASSLVRGSYNEQFF.

This rearrangement joins TRBV7-9 to TRBJ1-2; 8 bases are shared with TRBD1. This CDR3 is 16 amino acids long. Germline lookup yields CDR1 SEHNR and CDR2 FQNEAQ (reference sequence). The V segment lost 4 bases and the J segment 8 bases; nucleotides outside the gene matches: 15. In nucleotides, the CDR3 is TGTGCCAGCAGCTCCGATAGGGTAGGGACAGGAGAAGGCTACACCTTC. Its protein is CASSSDRVGTGEGYTF. Using reference TRBV7-9 and TRBJ1-2 for the parts outside the CDR3, the full variable domain is DTGVSQNPRHKITKRGQNVTFRCDPISEHNRLYWYRQTLGQGPEFLTYFQNEAQLEKSRLLSDRFSAERPKGSFSTLEIQRTEQGDSAMYLCASSSDRVGTGEGYTFGSGTRLTVV.

V usage is TRBV7-9 and J usage is TRBJ1-4, with D maybe TRBD1 (6 bases). The CDR3 has 14 amino acids. Germline CDR1 SEHNR, CDR2 FQNEAQ (reference sequence). Between the trimmed V and J ends, which lost 1 base and 7 bases, there was a span of 10 bases. As DNA, the CDR3 is TGTGCCAGCAGCTTAGGACAGGATTTTGAAAAACTGTTTTTT. This translates into CASSLGQDFEKLFF.

The rearrangement links TRBV6-2 or TRBV6-3 to TRBJ2-1; 8 nucleotides line up with TRBD2. Germline CDR1 and CDR2: MNHEY and SVGEGT. This CDR3 comprises 17 residues. Germline trimming cut 3 bases from V and 8 bases from J; bases unmatched to any gene: 15. The CDR3 here is CASSYPMKRGSADEQFF. The CDR3 nucleotides are TGTGCCAGCAGTTATCCCATGAAGCGGGGGAGTGCGGATGAGCAGTTCTTC.

This sequence joins TRBV3-1 (or the pseudogene TRBV3-2) and TRBJ2-7; 7 positions agree with TRBD1. The CDR3 sequence is 14 residues long. Germline values: CDR1 LGHDT, CDR2 YNNKEL (reference sequence). V shed 1 base, J shed 1 base, and the junction held 1 base outside the gene matches. CDR3 in DNA: TGTGCCAGCAGCCAAGCACAGGGGTCCTACGAGCAGTACTTC. Protein: CASSQAQGSYEQYF.

The J gene is TRBJ2-6, the V gene TRBV4-1; TRBD2 might be the D (6 bases). This CDR3 comprises 19 residues. The germline V and J ends were trimmed by 5 bases and 2 bases, with 22 bases remaining between them. Germline V gene data show CDR1 as MGHRA and CDR2 as YSYEKL. The CDR3 is CASSTPRLVRSPGANVLTF. Written as DNA, the CDR3 is TGCGCCAGCAGCACACCCCGACTAGTTAGGAGCCCTGGGGCCAACGTCCTGACTTTC.

The chain joins TRBV5-4 to TRBJ2-7, with a possible D match to TRBD1 (6 bases). V lost 0 bases and J lost 3, with 10 bases in between. There are 14 residues in the CDR3. Germline values: CDR1 SGHNT, CDR2 YYREEE (reference sequence). The CDR3, as DNA: TGTGCCAGCAGCTTGGGGACAGACTTCTACGAGCAGTACTTC. It is translated as CASSLGTDFYEQYF.

The chain uses TRBV19 and TRBJ2-7, with 10 nucleotides matching TRBD2. CDR3 length: 18 residues. V gave up 3 bases and J gave up 0 bases; unmatched junction bases: 11. Germline V gene sequence: CDR1 LNHDA, CDR2 SQIVND (reference sequence). The CDR3 sequence: CASSITSLAGAFSYEQYF. For the CDR3, the DNA is TGTGCCAGTAGTATTACAAGCCTAGCGGGGGCCTTCTCCTACGAGCAGTACTTC.

The chain joins TRBV10-3 to TRBJ1-5; the D is unclear. The germline gives CDR1 ENHRY, CDR2 SYGVKD. The CDR3 has 15 residues. With 6 bases removed from V and 5 bases from J, the gap between germline ends came to 17 bases. The CDR3 here is CAIRNRSGVDQPQHF. The CDR3 bases are TGTGCCATCAGAAACCGAAGCGGGGTTGATCAGCCCCAGCATTTT.

The table lists this clone with a count of one. V gene TRBV2 combines with J gene TRBJ2-6; 10 nucleotides align to TRBD2. The V and J ends lost 3 bases and 0 bases, in that order; junction bases with no gene match: 5. There are 18 residues in the CDR3. CDR1 is SNHLY, CDR2 FYNNEI, per germline. Written as DNA, the CDR3 is TGTGCCAGCAGTGAGACTAGCGGGTGGAACTCTGGGGCCAACGTCCTGACTTTC. Its protein is CASSETSGWNSGANVLTF.

The chain is built from TRBV19 and TRBJ2-7; TRBD2 aligns across 8 bases. The V and J ends lost 1 base and 5 bases, in that order; junction bases with no gene match: 4. CDR3 length: 14 amino acids. CDR1 LNHDA and CDR2 SQIVND come from the germline V gene (reference sequence). The CDR3 spells CASSIGGTRHEQYF. The CDR3 coding sequence is TGTGCCAGTAGTATAGGCGGGACTAGACACGAGCAGTACTTC.

The chain uses TRBV5-6 and TRBJ1-2, with 8 bases that match TRBD1. Germline CDR1 and CDR2: SGHDT and YYEEEE. The CDR3 length is 16 residues. V gave up 4 bases and J gave up 7 bases; unmatched junction bases: 15. CDR3 region: CASSRMGRGLVGGYTF. CDR3 in DNA: TGTGCCAGCAGCCGGATGGGCAGGGGGCTTGTAGGTGGCTACACCTTC.